This T cell receptor beta chain was identified in a study of T cells in women clearing cervical HPV infection. Points from the study as a whole: Associations may precede or follow infection; HPV-specific or memory T cells were not isolated.

From germline, CDR1 is SGHKS and CDR2 YYEKEE (reference sequence). This CDR3 contains 15 residues. V gave up 4 bases and J gave up 1 base, with 14 bases separating them. Sequencing used immunoSEQ multiplex PCR; TCRdb keeps in-frame clones, though not all of them. The sample has over 30,000 clones. As regards this clone: Its antigen is unknown. Read sequence stops 3 residues before the CDR3 end, and the germline J gene provides the missing end.

Sequencing was performed on blood buffy coat. The sequence derives from a woman aged 18 to 75 with a cervical HPV16 infection that either progressed to CIN3+ or cleared (not recorded which). V gene TRBV5-5 combines with J gene TRBJ1-1; TRBD1 is a possible D gene (5 bases). The CDR3 region is CASSPTGVRNTEAFF. CDR3 bases read: TGTGCCAGCAGCCCCACAGGCGTCCGGAACACTGAA.